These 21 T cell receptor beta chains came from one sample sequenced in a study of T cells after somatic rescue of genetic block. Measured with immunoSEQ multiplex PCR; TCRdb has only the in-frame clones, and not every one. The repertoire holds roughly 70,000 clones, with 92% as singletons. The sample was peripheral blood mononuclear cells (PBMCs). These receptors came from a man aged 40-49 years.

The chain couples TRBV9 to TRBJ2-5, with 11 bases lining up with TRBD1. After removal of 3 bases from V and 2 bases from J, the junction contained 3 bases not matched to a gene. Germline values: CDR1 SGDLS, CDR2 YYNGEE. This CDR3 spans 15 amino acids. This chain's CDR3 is CASSERDRGQETQYF. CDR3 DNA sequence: TGTGCCAGCAGCGAGAGGGACAGGGGGCAAGAGACCCAGTACTTC. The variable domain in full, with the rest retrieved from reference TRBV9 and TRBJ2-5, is DSGVTQTPKHLITATGQRVTLRCSPRSGDLSVYWYQQSLDQGLQFLIQYYNGEERAKGNILERFSAQQFPDLHSELNLSSLELGDSALYFCASSERDRGQETQYFGPGTRLLVL.

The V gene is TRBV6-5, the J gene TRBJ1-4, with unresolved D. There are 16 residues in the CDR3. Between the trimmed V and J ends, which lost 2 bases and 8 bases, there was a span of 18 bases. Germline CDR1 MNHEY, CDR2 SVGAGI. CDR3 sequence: CASSYIAFGIGEKLFF. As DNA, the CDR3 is TGTGCCAGCAGTTACATCGCGTTCGGGATTGGGGAAAAACTGTTTTTT.

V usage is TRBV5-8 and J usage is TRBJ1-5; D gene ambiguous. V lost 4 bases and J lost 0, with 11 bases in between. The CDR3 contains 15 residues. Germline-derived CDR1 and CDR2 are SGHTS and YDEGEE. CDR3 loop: CASSTGGYSNQPQHF. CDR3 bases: TGTGCCAGCAGCACGGGAGGGTATAGCAATCAGCCCCAGCATTTT.

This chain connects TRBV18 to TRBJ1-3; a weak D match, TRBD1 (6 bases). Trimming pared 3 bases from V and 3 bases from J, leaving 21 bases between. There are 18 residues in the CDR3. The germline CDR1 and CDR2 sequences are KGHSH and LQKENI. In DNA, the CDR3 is TGTGCCAGCTCACCGCGGCAGGGGATTGAACCCTTTGGAAACACCATATATTTT. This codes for CASSPRQGIEPFGNTIYF.

CDR3 coding DNA: TGCGCCAGCAGCCAAGATCTGGGCAGGGCTAGTGGAAACACCATATATTTT. Its translation is CASSQDLGRASGNTIYF. The chain recombines TRBV4-3 with TRBJ1-3; D might be TRBD1 (5 bases). Trimming cost V 0 bases and J 3 bases, with 15 bases left between them. The germline gives CDR1 LGHNA, CDR2 YSLEER. The CDR3 sequence is 17 residues long.

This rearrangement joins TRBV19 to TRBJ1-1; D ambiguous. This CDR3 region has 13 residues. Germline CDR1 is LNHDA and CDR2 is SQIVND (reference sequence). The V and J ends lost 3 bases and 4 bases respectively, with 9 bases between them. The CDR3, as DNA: TGTGCCAGTAGTATTCTCTCGGGCACTGAAGCTTTCTTT. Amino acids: CASSILSGTEAFF.

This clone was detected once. In DNA form, the CDR3 reads TGTGCCAGCTCAGCAAGCGGGACTAGCGCTTTCGAGCAGTACTTC. It codes for CASSASGTSAFEQYF. V and J are TRBV28 and TRBJ2-7, with 10 bases aligning to TRBD2. The germline gives CDR1 MDHEN, CDR2 SYDVKM. The J segment lost 6 bases and the V segment lost 8 bases, leaving 13 bases of the junction unmatched. The CDR3 sequence is 15 residues long.

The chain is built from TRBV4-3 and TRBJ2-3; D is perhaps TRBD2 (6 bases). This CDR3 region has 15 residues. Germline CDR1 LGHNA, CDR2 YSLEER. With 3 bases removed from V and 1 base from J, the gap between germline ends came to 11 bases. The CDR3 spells CASSQDYSGTDTQYF. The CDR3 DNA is TGCGCCAGCAGCCAGGACTATTCTGGCACAGATACGCAGTATTTT.

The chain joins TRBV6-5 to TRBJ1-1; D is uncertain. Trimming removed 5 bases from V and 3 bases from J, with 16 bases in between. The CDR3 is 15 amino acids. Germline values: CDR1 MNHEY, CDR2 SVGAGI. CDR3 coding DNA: TGTGCCAGCAGTCACAAACAAGGTTTTCACACTGAAGCTTTCTTT. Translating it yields CASSHKQGFHTEAFF.

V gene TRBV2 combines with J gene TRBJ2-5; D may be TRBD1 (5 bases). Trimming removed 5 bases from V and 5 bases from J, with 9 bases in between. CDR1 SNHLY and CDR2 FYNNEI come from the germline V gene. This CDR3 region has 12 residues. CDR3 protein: CASSRQSETQYF. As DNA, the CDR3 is TGTGCCAGCAGTCGACAGTCGGAGACCCAGTACTTC.

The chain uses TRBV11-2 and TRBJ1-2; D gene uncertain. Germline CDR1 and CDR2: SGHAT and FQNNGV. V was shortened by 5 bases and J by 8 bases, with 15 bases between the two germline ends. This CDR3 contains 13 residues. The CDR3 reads CASSPGRLAGYTF. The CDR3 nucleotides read TGTGCCAGCAGCCCGGGTCGCCTGGCCGGCTACACCTTC.

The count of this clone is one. CDR3 protein: CASSLRDSEQYEQYF. DNA of the CDR3: TGTGCCAGCAGCTTACGAGACAGCGAGCAATACGAGCAGTACTTC. The chain carries TRBV7-2 and TRBJ2-7; weak D call: TRBD1 (5 bases). The CDR3 is 15 amino acids. The germline V and J ends were trimmed by 2 bases and 4 bases, with 15 bases remaining between them. CDR1 is SGHTA and CDR2 is FQGNSA in the germline V gene. Full variable domain (remainder filled in from reference TRBV7-2 and TRBJ2-7): GAGVSQSPSNKVTEKGKDVELRCDPISGHTALYWYRQSLGQGLEFLIYFQGNSAPDKSGLPSDRFSAERTGGSVSTLTIQRTQQEDSAVYLCASSLRDSEQYEQYFGPGTRLTVT.

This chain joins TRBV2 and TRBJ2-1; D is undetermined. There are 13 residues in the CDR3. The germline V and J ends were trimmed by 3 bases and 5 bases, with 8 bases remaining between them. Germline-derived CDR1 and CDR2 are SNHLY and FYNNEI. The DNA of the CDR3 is TGTGCCAGCAGTGAGGCGTTGGACAATGAGCAGTTCTTC. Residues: CASSEALDNEQFF.

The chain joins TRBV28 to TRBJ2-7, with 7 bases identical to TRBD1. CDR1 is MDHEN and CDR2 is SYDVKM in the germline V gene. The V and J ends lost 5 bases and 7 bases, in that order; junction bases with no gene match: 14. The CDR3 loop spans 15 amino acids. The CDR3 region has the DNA TGTGCCAGCAGTACCCACGGGACAGCTCGGGGTGAGCAGTACTTC. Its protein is CASSTHGTARGEQYF.

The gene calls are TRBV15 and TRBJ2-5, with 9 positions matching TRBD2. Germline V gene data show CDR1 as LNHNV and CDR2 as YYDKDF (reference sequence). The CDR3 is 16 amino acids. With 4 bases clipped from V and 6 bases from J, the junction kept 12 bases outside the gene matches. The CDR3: CATSMGLAGELQTQYF. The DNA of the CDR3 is TGTGCCACCAGCATGGGGTTAGCGGGAGAGCTACAGACCCAGTACTTC.

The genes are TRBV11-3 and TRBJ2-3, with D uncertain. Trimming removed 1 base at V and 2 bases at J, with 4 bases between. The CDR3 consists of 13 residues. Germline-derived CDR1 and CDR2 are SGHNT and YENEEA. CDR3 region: CASSLVPTDTQYF. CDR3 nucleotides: TGTGCCAGCAGCTTAGTCCCCACAGATACGCAGTATTTT.

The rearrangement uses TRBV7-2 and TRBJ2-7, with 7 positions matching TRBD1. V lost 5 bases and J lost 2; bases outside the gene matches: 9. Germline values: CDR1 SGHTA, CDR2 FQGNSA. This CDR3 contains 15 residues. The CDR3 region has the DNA TGTGCCAGCAGCCCCGCCCCCACAGGGGCCTACGAGCAGTACTTC. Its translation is CASSPAPTGAYEQYF.

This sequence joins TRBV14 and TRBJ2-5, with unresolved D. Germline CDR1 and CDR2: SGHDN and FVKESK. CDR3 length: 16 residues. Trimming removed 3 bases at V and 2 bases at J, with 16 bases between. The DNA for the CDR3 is TGTGCCAGCAGCCACCCGCCCACAGATTCTCAAGAGACCCAGTACTTC. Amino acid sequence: CASSHPPTDSQETQYF.

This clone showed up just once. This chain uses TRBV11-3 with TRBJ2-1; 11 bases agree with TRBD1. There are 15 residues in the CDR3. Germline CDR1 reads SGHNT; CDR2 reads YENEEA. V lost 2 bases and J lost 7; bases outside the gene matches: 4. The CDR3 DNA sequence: TGTGCCAGCAGCTTACGTGGGACAGGGGGGAATGAGCAGTTCTTC. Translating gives CASSLRGTGGNEQFF.

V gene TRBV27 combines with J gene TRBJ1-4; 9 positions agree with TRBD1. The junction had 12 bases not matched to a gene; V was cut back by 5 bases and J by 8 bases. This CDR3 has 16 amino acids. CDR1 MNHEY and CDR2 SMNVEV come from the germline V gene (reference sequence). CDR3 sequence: CASSTRNRGPGEKLFF. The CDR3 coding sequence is TGTGCCAGCAGTACGCGAAACAGGGGGCCGGGGGAAAAACTGTTTTTT.

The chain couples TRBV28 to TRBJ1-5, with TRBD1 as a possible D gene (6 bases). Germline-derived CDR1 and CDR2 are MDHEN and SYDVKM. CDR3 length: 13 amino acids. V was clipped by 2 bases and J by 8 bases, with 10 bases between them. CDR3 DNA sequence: TGTGCCAGCAGTTTAACAGGGTCTAAGCCCCAGCATTTT. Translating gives CASSLTGSKPQHF.